Below, 13 T cell receptor beta chains from the same sample are listed, as sequenced in a study of vaccination and CD4 T cells after COVID-19. The antigens for these receptors are not known. Time point given: late sampling 161 to 241 days after vaccination in three convalescent patients. Treatment indicated: approximately nine-day PBMC culture with coronavirus spike peptide pools or control peptides (ViraFEST assay). CD4+ T cells that had been cultured provided DNA sequenced with the Oncomine TCR Beta short-read assay. TCRdb re-called the PCR reads with MiXCR, one entry per CDR3 protein. Of around 18,000 distinct CDR3 sequences in the sample, over 50% were seen once. Sequencing used CD4+ T cells from blood, cultured in vitro, obtained about 7 months after SARS-CoV-2 vaccination. The receptors derive from a human donor who had recovered from COVID-19.

By proportion, this clonotype is large (0.1 to 1%). The rearrangement uses TRBV7-6 and TRBJ1-1; 8 nucleotides align to TRBD1. With 4 bases clipped from V and 1 base from J, the junction kept 8 bases outside the gene matches. From germline, CDR1 is SGHVS and CDR2 FNYEAQ. The CDR3 is made up of 16 amino acids. The CDR3 DNA sequence: TGTGCCAGCAGCTCCCACAGGGGGTCCGAGAACACTGAAGCTTTCTTT. It yields the protein CASSSHRGSENTEAFF.

This rearrangement joins TRBV7-3 to TRBJ2-2; 12 bases are shared with TRBD2. CDR3 length: 14 residues. From germline, CDR1 is SGHTA and CDR2 FQGTGA. V lost 6 bases and J lost 4; bases outside the gene matches: 0. The CDR3 coding sequence is TGTGCCAGCAGACTAGCGGGAGGCACCGGGGAGCTGTTTTTT. Translated: CASRLAGGTGELFF.

The chain employs TRBV7-2 and TRBJ2-1; a possible D gene is TRBD2 (5 bases). CDR1 and CDR2 (germline): SGHTA, FQGNSA. V was clipped by 1 base and J by 0 bases, with 7 bases between them. The CDR3 sequence is 15 residues long. In DNA form, the CDR3 reads TGTGCCAGCAGCTTAGGACTAAGCTCCTACAATGAGCAGTTCTTC. Encoded protein: CASSLGLSSYNEQFF.

The gene calls are TRBV11-2 and TRBJ2-5; D is tentatively TRBD1 or TRBD2 (5 bases each). The germline V gene encodes CDR1 SGHAT and CDR2 FQNNGV. This CDR3 has 14 residues. Trimming left V 4 bases short and J 1 base short, with 10 bases between. The CDR3 region is CASSSRGVQETQYF. CDR3 bases: TGTGCCAGCAGCTCCCGAGGGGTCCAAGAGACCCAGTACTTC.

The chain joins TRBV20-1 to TRBJ2-5, with unresolved D. This CDR3 comprises 14 residues. V was cut by 6 bases and J by 1 base, with 15 bases left in between. The germline CDR1 and CDR2 sequences are DFQATT and SNEGSKA (reference sequence). The CDR3 region is CSAQIDWTQETQYF. CDR3 bases: TGCAGTGCCCAGATCGACTGGACCCAAGAGACCCAGTACTTC.

The rearrangement uses TRBV7-6 and TRBJ1-1, with 8 bases lining up with TRBD1. V was pared by 4 bases and J by 5 bases, with 6 bases of the junction left unmatched. Germline V gene data show CDR1 as SGHVS and CDR2 as FNYEAQ. The CDR3 contains 14 residues. The CDR3 loop reads CASSWGTGGTEAFF. The CDR3 region has the DNA TGTGCCAGCAGCTGGGGGACAGGAGGTACTGAAGCTTTCTTT.

This sequence joins TRBV11-3 and TRBJ2-1; possible D gene TRBD2, 5 bases. The V gene's germline CDR1 is SGHNT and CDR2 YENEEA. Trimming left V 1 base short and J 4 bases short, with 14 bases between. This CDR3 spans 16 amino acids. CDR3 in DNA: TGTGCCAGCAGCTTAGCGGGAACAAACCCTTACAATGAGCAGTTCTTC. This sequence encodes CASSLAGTNPYNEQFF.

The chain is built from TRBV23-1 and TRBJ1-2; D gene unclear. TRBV23-1 is designated an ORF whose function remains uncertain. CDR3 length: 14 amino acids. Deletions cut 6 bases from V and 7 bases from J, with 18 bases between. The CDR3 DNA reads TGCGCCAGCAGATATTGTTCCCCATTTAGTGGCTACACCTTC. Its protein product is CASRYCSPFSGYTF.

This clonotype showed up just once. This rearrangement joins TRBV10-3 to TRBJ2-2, with 7 bases that match TRBD1. The CDR3 loop spans 14 amino acids. The V gene end was trimmed by 7 bases and the J gene end by 3 bases; junction bases not matched to a gene: 5. CDR1 is ENHRY and CDR2 is SYGVKD in the germline V gene. CDR3 bases: TGTGCCATCACCCCGGGACAGCACACCGGGGAGCTGTTTTTT. This codes for CAITPGQHTGELFF.

The rearrangement links TRBV7-3 to TRBJ1-6; possibly TRBD1 for D (5 bases). Germline V gives CDR1 SGHTA, CDR2 FQGTGA. The CDR3 contains 14 residues. Trimming removed 2 bases from V and 7 bases from J, with 9 bases in between. CDR3 sequence (DNA): TGTGCCAGCAGCTTATCCAGGGAGAATTCACCCCTCCACTTT. Its translation is CASSLSRENSPLHF.

This clonotype was seen just once. The chain joins TRBV4-2 to TRBJ2-2; D remains ambiguous. This CDR3 has 16 residues. V was pared by 0 bases and J by 7 bases, with 15 bases between. CDR1 and CDR2 from the germline V gene are LGHNA and YNFKEQ. CDR3 sequence: CASSQENILIGGELFF. DNA of the CDR3: TGTGCCAGCAGCCAAGAGAACATACTAATAGGCGGGGAGCTGTTTTTT.

The genes are TRBV7-9 and TRBJ2-7; D might be TRBD2 (5 bases). Trimming took 3 bases from V and 0 from J, leaving 12 bases between them. CDR3 size: 15 residues. Germline assignment: CDR1 SEHNR and CDR2 FQNEAQ (reference sequence). The CDR3 protein is CASSFFREFSYEQYF. The CDR3 DNA sequence: TGTGCCAGCAGCTTTTTTAGGGAGTTCTCCTACGAGCAGTACTTC.

This sequence joins TRBV6-1 and TRBJ2-7; 8 nucleotides line up with TRBD2. The trim removed 6 bases at V and 7 bases at J, leaving 14 bases unmatched. From germline, CDR1 is MNHNS and CDR2 SASEGT. There are 15 residues in the CDR3. CDR3 amino acids: CASRTTWTPGGEQYF. The CDR3, as DNA: TGTGCCAGCAGAACTACTTGGACACCGGGGGGGGAGCAGTACTTC.